The 32 T cell receptor beta chains below come from one sample, sequenced in a study of T cells in women clearing cervical HPV infection. The protocol was immunoSEQ multiplex PCR, while the TCRdb copy is restricted to in-frame clones and leaves out a portion. The sample table sets out over 15,000 clones. The sample comprised blood buffy coat. The receptor source for this set is a woman between 18 and 70 years old with a cervical HPV16 infection that either progressed to CIN3+ or cleared (not recorded which).

Notes on this clone: The read ends 3 residues before the CDR3 terminus; that terminus is restored from the germline J gene. This rearrangement joins TRBV7-6 to TRBJ2-2, with D possibly TRBD1 on 5 matching bases. Looked up from germline, CDR1 is SGHVS and CDR2 is FNYEAQ. This CDR3 comprises 16 residues. Between the trimmed V and J ends, which lost 5 bases and 5 bases, there was a span of 18 bases. The CDR3 spells CASSRSLGRGTGELFF. The sequenced CDR3 bases are TGTGCCAGCAGCCGATCTTTGGGAAGGGGAACCGGGGAG.

As for this clone: From the germline J gene comes the end of the CDR3, since the read stops 3 residues before it. The V and J genes are TRBV4-1 and TRBJ2-2; D is possibly TRBD1 (6 bases). The germline V and J ends were trimmed by 3 bases and 5 bases, with 16 bases remaining between them. CDR3 length equals 16 residues. The germline CDR1 and CDR2 sequences are MGHRA and YSYEKL. Incomplete CDR3 DNA: TGCGCCAGCAGCCAGGGTCAGGGGTCGGGGACCGGGGAG. Protein: CASSQGQGSGTGE. The whole CDR3 protein reads CASSQGQGSGTGELFF.

Comments on this clone: With the read ending 3 residues before the CDR3 end, the germline J gene is used to fill in that end. This chain links TRBV2 with TRBJ1-2; D gene ambiguous. CDR1 is SNHLY and CDR2 is FYNNEI in the germline V gene. Trimming took off 2 bases at V and 5 bases at J, with 6 bases between the two ends. The CDR3 has 12 residues. CDR3 protein: CASSEIGYGYTF. The sequenced part of the CDR3 DNA is TGTGCCAGCAGTGAAATCGGGTATGGC.

Note on this clone: The DNA ends 3 residues before the CDR3 does, and the rest of the CDR3 is filled in from the germline J gene. V and J are TRBV30 and TRBJ2-7; 10 positions match TRBD2. The CDR3 extends over 16 amino acids. Germline V lookup: CDR1 GTSNPN, CDR2 SVGIG (reference sequence). J was trimmed by 6 bases and V by 2 bases; bases with no gene match: 13. Partial CDR3 DNA: TGTGCCTGGAGTCGAGGTCTAGCGGGAGTGTACGGCGAG. Residues: CAWSRGLAGVYGE. The complete CDR3 sequence is CAWSRGLAGVYGEQYF.

This clone registers medium-sized by frequency. The CDR3 sequence is CASHPSGQHNYGYTF. Partial CDR3 DNA: TGTGCCAGTCACCCCTCGGGACAGCATAACTATGGC. V and J are TRBV19 and TRBJ1-2; 7 nucleotides align to TRBD1. The sequenced fragment ends 3 residues before the CDR3 boundary, so the rest is inferred from the germline J gene. Germline V gene sequence: CDR1 LNHDA, CDR2 SQIVND (reference sequence). V shed 8 bases, J shed 1 base, and the junction held 10 bases outside the gene matches. The CDR3 has 15 residues. Full variable domain (rest looked up from reference TRBV19 and TRBJ1-2): DGGITQSPKYLFRKEGQNVTLSCEQNLNHDAMYWYRQDPGQGLRLIYYSQIVNDFQKGDIAEGYSVSREKKESFPLTVTSAQKNPTAFYLCASHPSGQHNYGYTFGSGTRLTVV.

As concerns this clone: The read comes to an end 3 residues before the CDR3 does, leaving the germline J gene to fill in the end. J is TRBJ1-3 and V is TRBV20-1, with 7 bases matching TRBD1. Germline CDR1 reads DFQATT; CDR2 reads SNEGSKA (reference sequence). The CDR3 length is 15 residues. With V trimmed by 2 bases and J by 7 bases, 11 bases remained unmatched. CDR3 loop: CSARRDRVPSNTIYF. CDR3 bases read: TGCAGTGCTAGAAGAGACAGGGTCCCCTCTAACACC.

The chain's CDR3 is CSAPDSFPGTDTQYF. Partial CDR3 DNA: TGCAGTGCTCCGGACAGCTTCCCGGGCACAGATACG. The chain carries TRBV20-1 and TRBJ2-3, with D maybe TRBD1 (6 bases). The read halts 3 residues ahead of the CDR3 end, with the missing end drawn from the germline J gene. Between the trimmed V and J ends, which lost 5 bases and 1 base, there was a span of 16 bases. The CDR3 sequence is 15 residues long. Germline V gives CDR1 DFQATT, CDR2 SNEGSKA (reference sequence).

Its frequency marks this clone as medium-sized. The CDR3 extends 3 residues past the end of the read, so its final part is completed from the germline J gene. J is TRBJ2-4 and V is TRBV7-9; D is unclear. This CDR3 region has 15 residues. Germline values: CDR1 SEHNR, CDR2 FQNEAQ (reference sequence). Between the trimmed V and J ends, which lost 5 bases and 0 bases, there was a span of 11 bases. Incomplete CDR3 DNA: TGTGCCAGCAGCAAGGCGGATCTAGCCAAAAACATT. This encodes CASSKADLAKNI. The full CDR3 protein reads CASSKADLAKNIQYF.

About this clone: The read is 3 residues too short to cover the CDR3 end, so that end is filled in from the germline J gene. The V call is TRBV20-1, the J call TRBJ2-3; the D is unclear. This CDR3 is 18 amino acids long. Trimming took off 0 bases at V and 4 bases at J, with 23 bases between the two ends. Germline values: CDR1 DFQATT, CDR2 SNEGSKA (reference sequence). CDR3 DNA, as far as it was read: TGCAGTGCTAGAGATCAGGATAACCCCCTCTTGGGCGCAGATACG. It translates to CSARDQDNPLLGADT. The complete CDR3 reads CSARDQDNPLLGADTQYF.

Turning to this clone: The missing CDR3 end, 3 residues past where the read stops, is filled in from the germline J gene. The chain recombines TRBV7-7 with TRBJ2-5; 7 positions match TRBD1. The CDR3 has 15 residues. Germline V gene sequence: CDR1 SSHAT, CDR2 FNYEAQ (reference sequence). V was clipped by 0 bases and J by 5 bases; unmatched bases: 6. CDR3 region: CASSLAIGTDETQYF. The CDR3 bases that were read are TGTGCCAGCAGCTTAGCGATCGGGACAGACGAGACC.

A word on this clone: The CDR3 extends 3 residues past the end of the read, so its final part is completed from the germline J gene. The chain is built from TRBV20-1 and TRBJ2-1, with TRBD1 matching over 10 bases. The V gene's germline CDR1 is DFQATT and CDR2 SNEGSKA (reference sequence). CDR3 size: 14 residues. V lost 4 bases and J lost 8; bases outside the gene matches: 8. CDR3 amino acids: CSANGGQGRDEQFF. Partial CDR3 DNA: TGCAGTGCTAATGGGGGACAGGGGCGCGATGAG.

Notes on this clone: The CDR3 is cut off 3 residues early in the read; its end comes from the germline J gene. The chain combines TRBV20-1 with TRBJ2-7; TRBD1 agrees at 10 bases. Losses at the gene ends were 2 bases for V and 2 bases for J; bases not matched to a gene: 3. The CDR3 contains 14 residues. From germline, CDR1 is DFQATT and CDR2 SNEGSKA (reference sequence). This CDR3 is CSARPGQGTYEQYF. CDR3 bases read: TGCAGTGCTAGACCGGGACAGGGGACCTACGAG.

Remarks on this clone: The missing CDR3 end, 3 residues past where the read stops, is filled in from the germline J gene. The rearrangement joins TRBV19 to TRBJ1-6, with a tentative D call TRBD1 (5 bases). The germline V and J ends were trimmed by 4 bases and 2 bases, with 12 bases remaining between them. CDR1 and CDR2 (germline): LNHDA, SQIVND (reference sequence). This CDR3 spans 16 amino acids. This CDR3 reads CASSTSRGAYNSPLHF. CDR3 DNA, as far as it was read: TGTGCCAGTAGTACCTCACGGGGGGCCTATAATTCACCC.

As for this clone: The CDR3 goes on 3 residues after the read ends, and that part is filled in from the germline J gene. The chain joins TRBV20-1 to TRBJ1-2; TRBD1 is a possible D gene (6 bases). The CDR3 covers 13 residues. Trimming cost V 1 base and J 5 bases, with 11 bases left between them. Germline V gives CDR1 DFQATT, CDR2 SNEGSKA (reference sequence). CDR3 protein: CSARVAQGYGYTF. CDR3 DNA, as far as it was read: TGCAGTGCTAGAGTAGCACAGGGATATGGC.

On this clone itself: The read finishes 3 residues shy of the CDR3 end, and the germline J gene is used to complete it. The chain carries TRBV7-8 and TRBJ1-3; TRBD1 aligns across 9 bases. V was clipped by 1 base and J by 9 bases; unmatched bases: 1. The germline V gene has CDR1 SGHVS and CDR2 FQNEAQ. CDR3 length: 13 amino acids. CDR3 amino acids: CASSLDRGLTIYF. The sequenced CDR3 bases are TGTGCCAGCAGCTTAGACAGGGGGCTCACC.

To note about this clone: Read coverage stops 3 residues before the CDR3 terminus; the germline J gene supplies the remainder. The J gene is TRBJ1-6, the V gene TRBV7-9; no firm D call. V was clipped by 2 bases and J by 9 bases, with 11 bases between them. CDR1 SEHNR and CDR2 FQNEAQ come from the germline V gene (reference sequence). The CDR3 has 14 amino acids. Incomplete CDR3 DNA: TGTGCCAGCAGCTTAATGGTCGAAGGTTCACCC. Its translation is CASSLMVEGSP. The full-length CDR3 reads as CASSLMVEGSPLHF.

This clone is identified as medium-sized from frequency. The read ends 3 residues early relative to the CDR3; the germline J gene fills the gap. The chain is built from TRBV18 and TRBJ2-6, with a possible D match to TRBD1 (5 bases). V lost 5 bases, J lost 0 bases, and 11 bases lay in between. This CDR3 is built from 16 residues. Germline loops: CDR1 KGHSH, CDR2 LQKENI. Incomplete CDR3 DNA: TGTGCCAGCTCATTGTCTACAGGCTCTGGGGCCAACGTC. Residues: CASSLSTGSGANV. The entire CDR3 reads CASSLSTGSGANVLTF.

For this clone: The observed sequence ends 3 residues before the CDR3 terminus, with the missing tail filled in from the germline J gene. This chain joins TRBV10-1 and TRBJ2-3; no reliable D call. Trimming left V 6 bases short and J 5 bases short, with 9 bases between. CDR1 and CDR2 (germline): WNHNN, SYGVQD (reference sequence). CDR3 length: 12 residues. Here the CDR3 reads CASSSEGDTQYF. The sequenced part of the CDR3 DNA is TGCGCCAGCAGCTCAGAAGGAGATACG.

Remarks on this clone: The CDR3 end lies 3 residues beyond the end of the read and is filled in from the germline J gene. The rearrangement links TRBV19 to TRBJ1-1; a weak D match, TRBD1 (5 bases). The CDR3 extends over 13 amino acids. The V end lost 11 bases, the J end lost 3 bases, and 16 bases lay between the germline ends. The germline gives CDR1 LNHDA, CDR2 SQIVND (reference sequence). The CDR3 is CASSGGVDTEAFF. Incomplete CDR3 DNA: TGTGCCTCCTCGGGGGGGGTAGACACTGAA.

About this clone itself: The read terminates 3 residues before the CDR3 end, so the remaining end is supplied by the germline J gene. The V call is TRBV5-4, the J call TRBJ2-7; TRBD2 matches at 9 bases. Germline CDR1 reads SGHNT; CDR2 reads YYREEE (reference sequence). The CDR3 is made up of 14 amino acids. Unmatched junction bases numbered 1, after V lost 3 bases and J lost 0 bases. The CDR3 reads CASSSTSGSYEQYF. The CDR3 DNA, read in part, is TGTGCCAGCAGCTCGACTAGCGGCTCCTACGAG.

Concerning this clone itself: From the germline J gene comes the end of the CDR3, since the read stops 3 residues before it. This chain joins TRBV18 and TRBJ2-1, with D tentatively TRBD2 (6 bases). The germline V and J ends were trimmed by 8 bases and 9 bases, with 17 bases remaining between them. CDR3 length: 13 amino acids. Germline V gene lookup returns CDR1 KGHSH and CDR2 LQKENI. CDR3 sequence reads: CASQSPLATEQFF. CDR3 DNA, as far as it was read: TGTGCCAGCCAAAGCCCTCTAGCGACTGAG.

The CDR3 here is CASGLAGRAEAFF. The sequenced part of the CDR3 DNA is TGTGCTAGTGGTTTGGCAGGGAGGGCTGAA. The rearrangement links TRBV12-5 to TRBJ1-1; possibly TRBD1 for D (5 bases). Read data end 3 residues before the CDR3 end; the end is taken from the germline J gene. Trimming pared 1 base from V and 6 bases from J, leaving 9 bases between. Per the germline V gene, CDR1 is LGHNT and CDR2 is FRNRAP. The CDR3 runs 13 residues.

Comments on this clone: The read terminates 3 residues before the CDR3 end, so the remaining end is supplied by the germline J gene. The chain recombines TRBV7-3 with TRBJ2-2, with D maybe TRBD1 (5 bases). Per germline, CDR1 SGHTA and CDR2 FQGTGA. The V gene lost 4 bases and the J gene lost 1 base, with 7 bases spanning the gap. The CDR3 loop spans 14 amino acids. The sequenced part of the CDR3 DNA is TGTGCCAGCAGCTCCGGACAGAACACCGGGGAG. Translation: CASSSGQNTGE. The entire CDR3 sequence reads CASSSGQNTGELFF.

A remark on this clone: The CDR3 is cut off 3 residues early in the read; its end comes from the germline J gene. This chain connects TRBV19 to TRBJ1-2; TRBD1 aligns across 7 bases. Germline CDR1 LNHDA, CDR2 SQIVND (reference sequence). J was trimmed by 1 base and V by 7 bases; bases with no gene match: 15. The CDR3 is 17 amino acids. Partial CDR3 DNA: TGTGCCAGTACCCCCAATTCGGGACAGACTCTTAACTATGGC. Amino acids: CASTPNSGQTLNYG. The whole CDR3 sequence reads CASTPNSGQTLNYGYTF.

Points on this clone: The sequence runs out 3 residues before the end of the CDR3; the remainder is reconstructed from the germline J gene. This chain connects TRBV29-1 to TRBJ1-2, with D maybe TRBD1 (6 bases). This CDR3 region has 13 residues. Germline loops: CDR1 SQVTM, CDR2 ANQGSEA. V was clipped by 8 bases and J by 2 bases, with 15 bases between them. Partial CDR3 DNA: TGCAGCTCCTCGCGGGGGGCAAACTATGGC. Its translation is CSSSRGANYG. The CDR3 in full is CSSSRGANYGYTF.

Comment on this clone: The read terminates 3 residues before the CDR3 end, so the remaining end is supplied by the germline J gene. The rearrangement uses TRBV12-5 and TRBJ2-7; D perhaps matches TRBD1 (6 bases). The CDR3 has 15 amino acids. Trimming stripped 4 bases from V and 4 bases from J, with 17 bases between. The germline CDR1 and CDR2 sequences are LGHNT and FRNRAP. The CDR3 region is CASGWPTGYLYEQYF. The DNA read from the CDR3 is TGTGCTAGTGGTTGGCCTACAGGGTACTTATACGAG.

As for this clone: The read stops 3 residues short of the end of the CDR3; the missing end is completed from the germline J gene. The J gene is TRBJ1-2, the V gene TRBV2, with 7 bases identical to TRBD1. Germline V gene lookup returns CDR1 SNHLY and CDR2 FYNNEI. This CDR3 comprises 15 residues. The sequenced CDR3 bases are TGTGCCAGCAGTGAAGCTCACGGACAGGCGGGAGGC. Protein sequence: CASSEAHGQAGG. The whole CDR3 protein is CASSEAHGQAGGYTF.

Of note for this clone: The read comes to an end 3 residues before the CDR3 does, leaving the germline J gene to fill in the end. V is TRBV2 and J is TRBJ2-2, with 11 bases identical to TRBD1. V trimming: 4 bases; J trimming: 3 bases; junction bases outside the gene matches: 4. Germline CDR1 reads SNHLY; CDR2 reads FYNNEI. CDR3 length: 16 residues. The chain's CDR3 is CASSAGTGGHTGELFF. The DNA read from the CDR3 is TGTGCCAGCAGTGCTGGGACAGGGGGTCACACCGGGGAG.

Of note for this clone: The CDR3 end lies 3 residues beyond the end of the read and is filled in from the germline J gene. The chain recombines TRBV5-6 with TRBJ1-4; D remains unclear. CDR1 and CDR2 (germline): SGHDT, YYEEEE. V lost 0 bases to trimming and J lost 4 bases, with 10 bases between them. The CDR3 covers 15 residues. CDR3 in amino acids: CASSLGAANNEKLFF. The CDR3 bases that were read are TGTGCCAGCAGCTTGGGGGCCGCTAATAATGAAAAA.

About this clone itself: Read sequence stops 3 residues before the CDR3 end, and the germline J gene provides the missing end. Additional DNA sequences in this sample encode the identical CDR3. V and J are TRBV6-2 or TRBV6-3 and TRBJ1-2; TRBD1 might be the D (6 bases). The CDR3 totals 14 residues. The germline V gene has CDR1 MNHEY and CDR2 SVGEGT. V lost 8 bases, J lost 2 bases, and 15 bases lay in between. The CDR3 bases that were read are TGTGCCAGCTCCTCACAGGGCCTAAACTATGGC. Translation gives CASSSQGLNYG. The CDR3, in full, reads CASSSQGLNYGYTF.

On this clone: The CDR3 end falls 3 residues outside the read, so it is completed with the germline J gene. The genes are TRBV5-6 and TRBJ2-7; no firm D call. CDR1 is SGHDT and CDR2 is YYEEEE in the germline V gene. V was trimmed by 0 bases and J by 4 bases, leaving 11 bases between them. The CDR3 contains 14 residues. This chain's CDR3 is CASSLGPSKYEQYF. Partial CDR3 DNA: TGTGCCAGCAGCTTGGGCCCCTCTAAGTACGAG.

Turning to this clone: The CDR3 end is not reached by the read, which stops 3 residues before it; the germline J gene fills it in. The V call is TRBV20-1, the J call TRBJ2-3; 8 nucleotides match TRBD2. After removal of 4 bases from V and 6 bases from J, the junction contained 12 bases not matched to a gene. CDR1 is DFQATT and CDR2 is SNEGSKA in the germline V gene (reference sequence). The CDR3 is 15 residues long. The CDR3: CSAIEFAGGQDTQYF. CDR3 DNA (partial): TGCAGTGCTATAGAATTCGCGGGGGGCCAGGATACG.